What follows is one T cell receptor beta chain and its context. The data stem from a study of blood T cell repertoires in COVID-19. On the study more broadly: Whether acute or convalescent, the COVID-19 samples came from the United States, Italy and Spain. PBMCs, B-cell-depleted T cells, or T cells provided the cDNA or gDNA that made up the material.

V lost 4 bases and J lost 7, with 11 bases in between. The CDR3 has 13 residues. Germline lookup yields CDR1 LNHDA and CDR2 SQIVND (reference sequence). Clones were sequenced by immunoSEQ multiplex PCR, and TCRdb holds only the in-frame ones, with some missing. The repertoire consists of 200,000 to 300,000 clones, with 88% occurring once and the leading ten covering under 0.95%. The source of this sequence is a young woman with acute or convalescent COVID-19. What was sequenced was peripheral blood. V is TRBV19 and J is TRBJ2-4, with a weak D call TRBD1 (7 bases). For the CDR3, the DNA is TGTGCCAGTAGTACAGGGGGGTGGAACATTCAGTACTTC. Its protein is CASSTGGWNIQYF. The variable domain in full, completed from reference TRBV19 and TRBJ2-4, reads DGGITQSPKYLFRKEGQNVTLSCEQNLNHDAMYWYRQDPGQGLRLIYYSQIVNDFQKGDIAEGYSVSREKKESFPLTVTSAQKNPTAFYLCASSTGGWNIQYFGAGTRLSVL.